One sample yielded the 27 T cell receptor beta chains listed below, sequenced in a study of CD8 T cells in ankylosing spondylitis. TCRdb processed the 5' RACE reads anew with MiXCR; each CDR3 protein has one entry. Among 130,000 to 150,000 distinct CDR3 sequences listed, approximately 8.4% were seen once. The specimen was synovial fluid, either unsorted or a sorted T cell fraction (not recorded which). The source is a male donor with ankylosing spondylitis.

This clonotype was counted at least ten times. The J gene is TRBJ2-6, the V gene TRBV6-5; D ambiguous. The CDR3 consists of 14 residues. CDR1 is MNHEY, CDR2 SVGAGI, per germline. Trimming cost V 0 bases and J 2 bases, with 2 bases left between them. DNA of the CDR3: TGTGCCAGCAGTTACTCGACTGGGGCCAACGTCCTGACTTTC. It translates to CASSYSTGANVLTF.

This chain uses TRBV18 with TRBJ2-3; TRBD2 aligns across 12 bases. This CDR3 comprises 18 residues. V gave up 3 bases and J gave up 2 bases; unmatched junction bases: 9. Looked up from germline, CDR1 is KGHSH and CDR2 is LQKENI. The CDR3 spells CASSPIRTSGTYTDTQYF. CDR3 nucleotides: TGTGCCAGCTCACCCATTCGGACTAGCGGGACTTACACAGATACGCAGTATTTT. Filled out from reference TRBV18 and TRBJ2-3, the complete variable domain reads NAGVMQNPRHLVRRRGQEARLRCSPMKGHSHVYWYRQLPEEGLKFMVYLQKENIIDESGMPKERFSAEFPKEGPSILRIQQVVRGDSAAYFCASSPIRTSGTYTDTQYFGPGTRLTVL.

The V and J genes are TRBV6-1 and TRBJ1-4, with D possibly TRBD1 on 5 matching bases. CDR3 size: 18 residues. The germline V gene encodes CDR1 MNHNS and CDR2 SASEGT. Trimming took off 2 bases at V and 7 bases at J, with 23 bases between the two ends. The CDR3 reads CASSERIVVGGWSEKLFF. CDR3 bases: TGTGCCAGCAGTGAAAGGATAGTGGTCGGGGGATGGAGTGAAAAACTGTTTTTT.

The chain recombines TRBV11-3 with TRBJ2-2, with D uncertain. Germline CDR1 SGHNT, CDR2 YENEEA. CDR3 length: 11 residues. Trimming stripped 6 bases from V and 6 bases from J, with 5 bases between. CDR3 sequence: CASRASGELFF. CDR3 nucleotide sequence: TGTGCCAGCAGGGCGTCCGGGGAGCTGTTTTTT.

The chain links TRBV7-2 to TRBJ2-1; D is possibly TRBD1 or TRBD2 (5 bases each). Trimming took 6 bases from V and 4 from J, leaving 10 bases between them. Germline V lookup: CDR1 SGHTA, CDR2 FQGNSA. The CDR3 spans 13 residues. The CDR3 coding sequence is TGTGCCAGCAGGGTGGGGGTATACAATGAGCAGTTCTTC. Protein sequence: CASRVGVYNEQFF.

CDR3 bases: TGTGCCAGCAGCCCGATTTCGGGCCGTCGCTACAATGAGCAGTTCTTC. Its translation: CASSPISGRRYNEQFF. The genes are TRBV5-6 and TRBJ2-1; D not certain. Germline values: CDR1 SGHDT, CDR2 YYEEEE. The CDR3 length is 16 residues. V lost 4 bases and J 3 bases, leaving 17 bases between the germline ends.

Ten or more counts support this clonotype. The rearrangement links TRBV7-9 to TRBJ1-2; D ambiguous. Germline V gene lookup returns CDR1 SEHNR and CDR2 FQNEAQ (reference sequence). Trimming took off 5 bases at V and 6 bases at J, with 13 bases between the two ends. This CDR3 has 13 residues. The CDR3 bases are TGTGCCAGCAGCCCGGCGGGAAGACATGGCTACACCTTC. Protein product: CASSPAGRHGYTF.

This clonotype was counted many times. V usage is TRBV24-1 and J usage is TRBJ2-3, with D possibly matching TRBD1 (5 bases). This CDR3 contains 17 residues. V lost 3 bases and J 2 bases, leaving 17 bases between the germline ends. Germline V gene lookup returns CDR1 KGHDR and CDR2 SFDVKD. CDR3 sequence (DNA): TGTGCCACCAGTGATAGGGGCGACGTGGGCTCCACAGATACGCAGTATTTT. This sequence encodes CATSDRGDVGSTDTQYF.

J is TRBJ2-6 and V is TRBV19; D uncertain. The CDR3 has 16 amino acids. Germline CDR1 reads LNHDA; CDR2 reads SQIVND (reference sequence). V was trimmed by 3 bases and J by 6 bases, leaving 15 bases between them. The CDR3 loop reads CASSIALNPEANVLTF. In DNA form, the CDR3 reads TGTGCCAGTAGTATTGCCTTGAACCCTGAGGCCAACGTCCTGACTTTC.

This CDR3 reads CSAGGLISTQPQHF. The CDR3 nucleotides read TGCAGTGCCGGAGGGCTCATCTCTACTCAGCCCCAGCATTTT. V usage is TRBV20-1 and J usage is TRBJ1-5, with D hard to call. Looked up from germline, CDR1 is DFQATT and CDR2 is SNEGSKA (reference sequence). V gave up 6 bases and J gave up 6 bases, with 18 bases separating them. The CDR3 covers 14 residues.

This clonotype has a count of ten or more. This chain links TRBV19 with TRBJ2-7; the match to TRBD2 covers 9 bases. V was clipped by 4 bases and J by 6 bases; unmatched bases: 7. CDR1 is LNHDA, CDR2 SQIVND, per germline (reference sequence). This CDR3 has 14 residues. CDR3 DNA: TGTGCCAGTAGTACCAGCGGGAGGATCGGCGAGCAGTACTTC. Amino acids: CASSTSGRIGEQYF.

This clonotype came up many times. This chain uses TRBV20-1 with TRBJ2-2; no reliable D call. The germline V gene encodes CDR1 DFQATT and CDR2 SNEGSKA (reference sequence). V was shortened by 4 bases and J by 0 bases, with 9 bases between the two germline ends. The CDR3 extends over 14 amino acids. The DNA of the CDR3 is TGCAGTGCTACAACGATCGCGAACACCGGGGAGCTGTTTTTT. Protein sequence: CSATTIANTGELFF.

This clonotype was recorded many times. This sequence joins TRBV4-3 and TRBJ1-1; D remains ambiguous. Germline assignment: CDR1 LGHNA and CDR2 YSLEER. The CDR3 has 16 amino acids. Trimming removed 1 base at V and 4 bases at J, with 16 bases between. The CDR3, as DNA: TGCGCCAGCAGCCAAGGGGCGGCGGGGAGAGGCACTGAAGCTTTCTTT. This sequence encodes CASSQGAAGRGTEAFF.

This clonotype has a handful of counts. The chain combines TRBV3-1 with TRBJ2-7; D unresolved. Trimming took off 1 base at V and 3 bases at J, with 4 bases between the two ends. This CDR3 spans 12 amino acids. The germline V gene encodes CDR1 LGHDT and CDR2 YNNKEL (reference sequence). The CDR3 DNA reads TGTGCCAGCAGCCAAGGGTTCTACGAGCAGTACTTC. Its protein is CASSQGFYEQYF.

At least ten counts were recorded for this clonotype. The V call is TRBV6-1, the J call TRBJ2-3; 8 bases fit TRBD2. The CDR3 contains 13 residues. Trimming removed 6 bases from V and 7 bases from J; junction bases left unmatched: 6. The germline V gene encodes CDR1 MNHNS and CDR2 SASEGT. The CDR3 sequence is CASRAAGAHTQYF. The CDR3 region has the DNA TGTGCCAGCAGGGCAGCGGGGGCCCATACGCAGTATTTT.

This clonotype was detected many times. The junction does not match germline at one end; this may be a read error. The chain carries TRBV3-1 and TRBJ2-7; 11 bases are a match to TRBD2. Germline V lookup: CDR1 LGHDT, CDR2 YNNKEL (reference sequence). The CDR3 extends over 17 amino acids. CDR3 in amino acids: CASSQGLIAGGPDEQYF. CDR3 sequence (DNA): TGTGCCAGCAGTCAAGGTCTAATAGCGGGAGGGCCGGACGAGCAGTACTTC.

This clonotype was counted many times. The chain recombines TRBV6-2 or TRBV6-3 with TRBJ1-2; D remains unclear. The length of the CDR3 is 14 residues. CDR1 is MNHEY and CDR2 is SVGEGT in the germline V gene. Trimming removed 6 bases at V and 1 base at J, with 12 bases between. CDR3 nucleotides: TGTGCCAGCAGGACCCTGGGGATTAACTATGGCTACACCTTC. This gives the protein CASRTLGINYGYTF.

The sample holds many counts of this clonotype. The V and J genes are TRBV12-3 or TRBV12-4 and TRBJ2-5, with 11 positions matching TRBD2. The junction had 4 bases not matched to a gene; V was cut back by 5 bases and J by 5 bases. This CDR3 region has 14 residues. CDR3 DNA: TGTGCCAGCAGTAGACTAGCGGGGCGGGAGACCCAGTACTTC. As protein: CASSRLAGRETQYF.

This clonotype was observed a few times. The chain joins TRBV20-1 to TRBJ1-1, with D perhaps matching TRBD1 (5 bases). CDR1 is DFQATT, CDR2 SNEGSKA, per germline (reference sequence). The CDR3 loop spans 15 amino acids. V lost 6 bases to trimming and J lost 1 base, with 18 bases between them. The CDR3 is CSARQGQISNTEAFF. CDR3 DNA: TGCAGTGCGAGGCAGGGTCAGATATCGAACACTGAAGCTTTCTTT.

This rearrangement joins TRBV4-3 to TRBJ2-3; 8 bases align to TRBD2. The ends lost 1 base at V and 0 bases at J; junction bases unmatched: 3. Germline CDR1 reads LGHNA; CDR2 reads YSLEER. The CDR3 contains 16 residues. CDR3 protein: CASSQAAGGSTDTQYF. The CDR3 region has the DNA TGCGCCAGCAGCCAAGCGGCGGGGGGTAGCACAGATACGCAGTATTTT.

Many counts were recorded for this clonotype. This rearrangement joins TRBV28 to TRBJ1-5; no clear D gene. The CDR3 spans 13 residues. In germline, CDR1 is MDHEN, CDR2 SYDVKM. V lost 9 bases, J lost 0 bases, and 9 bases lay in between. In DNA form, the CDR3 reads TGTGCCAGTATTTCAAATAGCAATCAGCCCCAGCATTTT. Amino acids: CASISNSNQPQHF.

The chain carries TRBV11-3 and TRBJ2-2, with a tentative D call TRBD2 (5 bases). The V end was cut by 0 bases, the J end by 9 bases, with 11 bases between. Germline CDR1 reads SGHNT; CDR2 reads YENEEA. The CDR3 runs 14 residues. CDR3 nucleotide sequence: TGTGCCAGCAGCTTAGACATGGCGGGCCGGGAGCTGTTTTTT. As protein: CASSLDMAGRELFF.

V usage is TRBV28 and J usage is TRBJ2-4; D gene unclear. Germline V gene lookup returns CDR1 MDHEN and CDR2 SYDVKM. The CDR3 extends over 16 amino acids. Deletions cut 2 bases from V and 3 bases from J, with 14 bases between. The chain's CDR3 is CASSLRVPLGKNIQYF. CDR3 coding DNA: TGTGCCAGCAGTTTACGGGTTCCTTTAGGCAAAAACATTCAGTACTTC.

This clonotype has ten or more counts. This rearrangement joins TRBV7-2 to TRBJ2-7; no firm D call. The germline V gene has CDR1 SGHTA and CDR2 FQGNSA. The CDR3 totals 13 residues. The V end was cut by 3 bases, the J end by 6 bases, with 12 bases between. CDR3 nucleotide sequence: TGTGCCAGCAGCTTGGGGATCCAAGGCGAGCAGTACTTC. Protein sequence: CASSLGIQGEQYF.

The sample holds a few counts of this clonotype. The rearrangement links TRBV7-2 to TRBJ2-3, with a tentative D call TRBD2 (5 bases). The CDR3 runs 16 residues. The V gene lost 1 base and the J gene lost 3 bases, with 14 bases spanning the gap. The germline V gene has CDR1 SGHTA and CDR2 FQGNSA. The CDR3 region has the DNA TGTGCCAGCAGCTTAGGAGGACTCGGGCCAACAGATACGCAGTATTTT. It encodes CASSLGGLGPTDTQYF.

In its sample, this clonotype was seen a few times. CDR3 protein: CSARPGVHNEQFF. CDR3 sequence (DNA): TGCAGTGCTAGACCGGGAGTCCACAATGAGCAGTTCTTC. The chain joins TRBV20-1 to TRBJ2-1, with D possibly matching TRBD2 (6 bases). The CDR3 extends over 13 amino acids. Germline V gives CDR1 DFQATT, CDR2 SNEGSKA (reference sequence). V was cut by 2 bases and J by 5 bases, with 10 bases left in between.

This clonotype was seen only a few times. V gene TRBV28 combines with J gene TRBJ1-6; D possibly corresponds to TRBD1 (6 bases). The CDR3 loop spans 14 amino acids. Germline CDR1 and CDR2: MDHEN and SYDVKM. Trimming removed 2 bases from V and 6 bases from J, with 8 bases in between. CDR3 nucleotides: TGTGCCAGCAGTTTAGCAGGGGCTAATTCACCCCTCCACTTT. It translates to CASSLAGANSPLHF. Filled out from reference TRBV28 and TRBJ1-6, the complete variable domain reads DVKVTQSSRYLVKRTGEKVFLECVQDMDHENMFWYRQDPGLGLRLIYFSYDVKMKEKGDIPEGYSVSREKKERFSLILESASTNQTSMYLCASSLAGANSPLHFGNGTRLTVT.